The 7 T cell receptor beta chains listed next were all sequenced from one sample in a study of PD-1 blockade in mismatch repair-deficient tumors. Repertoires were generated with immunoSEQ multiplex PCR, while TCRdb's copy carries only in-frame clones and drops some. Here the sample spans about 68,000 clones, 70% to 80% being singletons. The sequences come from peripheral blood, collected 2 weeks after starting pembrolizumab. Every receptor here comes from an adult with mismatch repair-deficient cancer.

The chain uses TRBV19 and TRBJ2-7; 7 nucleotides match TRBD2. After removal of 3 bases from V and 2 bases from J, the junction contained 7 bases not matched to a gene. This CDR3 has 15 amino acids. Germline V CDR1 and CDR2: LNHDA, SQIVND (reference sequence). CDR3 residues: CASSIRWGGTYEQYF. CDR3 DNA sequence: TGTGCCAGTAGTATCCGTTGGGGGGGTACCTACGAGCAGTACTTC.

The chain uses TRBV29-1 and TRBJ2-5; TRBD2 is a possible D gene (7 bases). The CDR3 runs to 14 residues. Trimming took off 4 bases at V and 2 bases at J, with 14 bases between the two ends. The V gene's germline CDR1 is SQVTM and CDR2 ANQGSEA. The CDR3 nucleotides are TGCAGCGTTGTCAAGGGGGGGGGACAAGAGACCCAGTACTTC. Translation gives CSVVKGGGQETQYF.

The rearrangement links TRBV15 to TRBJ2-5; 7 nucleotides match TRBD2. CDR3 length: 15 amino acids. V dropped 4 bases and J dropped 7; count of bases not matched to a gene: 12. In germline, CDR1 is LNHNV, CDR2 YYDKDF (reference sequence). The CDR3 here is CATSIGGRDHGTQYF. The CDR3 DNA sequence: TGTGCCACCAGCATTGGCGGGAGAGACCATGGGACCCAGTACTTC.

The V gene is TRBV5-1, the J gene TRBJ2-4; D unresolved. The germline V gene has CDR1 SGHRS and CDR2 YFSETQ. The germline V and J ends were trimmed by 0 bases and 9 bases, with 4 bases remaining between them. The length of the CDR3 is 11 residues. The CDR3 bases are TGCGCCAGCAGCTTGGAGGGCATTCAGTACTTC. Its translation is CASSLEGIQYF.

This sequence joins TRBV6-1 and TRBJ2-1; TRBD2 is a possible D gene (5 bases). This CDR3 comprises 14 residues. V dropped 6 bases and J dropped 7 bases, with 16 bases sitting between them. Germline CDR1 and CDR2: MNHNS and SASEGT. CDR3 loop: CASRLALYKNEQFF. DNA for the CDR3: TGTGCCAGCAGGTTAGCGTTATACAAAAATGAGCAGTTCTTC.

The chain is built from TRBV11-2 and TRBJ2-5; 11 bases line up with TRBD1. Germline CDR1 and CDR2: SGHAT and FQNNGV. The CDR3 sequence is 15 residues long. Trimming took 5 bases from V and 2 from J; bases not matched to a gene: 4. This CDR3 is CASSTGTGGQETQYF. In DNA form, the CDR3 reads TGTGCCAGCAGCACGGGGACAGGGGGTCAAGAGACCCAGTACTTC. Based on the CDR3 plus reference TRBV11-2 and TRBJ2-5, the full variable domain is EAGVAQSPRYKIIEKRQSVAFWCNPISGHATLYWYQQILGQGPKLLIQFQNNGVVDDSQLPKDRFSAERLKGVDSTLKIQPAKLEDSAVYLCASSTGTGGQETQYFGPGTRLLVL.

The rearrangement uses TRBV6-1 and TRBJ1-3; D is ambiguous. CDR1 MNHNS and CDR2 SASEGT come from the germline V gene. Deletions cut 4 bases from V and 0 bases from J, with 10 bases between. The length of the CDR3 is 15 residues. The CDR3 loop reads CASSAEGISGNTIYF. Written as DNA, the CDR3 is TGTGCCAGCAGTGCAGAGGGAATCTCTGGAAACACCATATATTTT.